The subject of this entry is one TCR beta chain. These data belong to a study of blood T cell repertoires in COVID-19. Study-level background: Whether acute or convalescent, the COVID-19 samples came from the United States, Italy and Spain. The cDNA or gDNA used as material had been derived from T cells, B-cell-depleted T cells, or PBMCs.

Study processing details: The assay estimated nucleated cells by amplifying reference gene primers. Sequenced by immunoSEQ multiplex PCR; TCRdb stores in-frame clones only, minus some. That table supplies the V and J calls and clone size; D and trimming were determined from the DNA. The sample lists some 99,000 clones; about 84% were seen once. CDR3 length: 14 amino acids. The germline gives CDR1 MDHEN, CDR2 SYDVKM. V lost 6 bases and J lost 8; bases outside the gene matches: 9. Sequencing used peripheral blood. V and J are TRBV28 and TRBJ1-4; TRBD1 matches 7 bases. The receptor comes from a woman at least 80 years old with acute or convalescent COVID-19. The CDR3 here is CASRTDREGEKLFF. DNA of the CDR3: TGTGCCAGCAGAACAGACAGGGAAGGGGAAAAACTGTTTTTT.